This TCR beta chain was captured in a study of T cells after yellow fever vaccination. V shed 3 bases, J shed 6 bases, and the junction held 11 bases outside the gene matches. In germline, CDR1 is KGHSH, CDR2 LQKENI. The CDR3 spans 16 residues. TCRdb re-called the 5' RACE reads with MiXCR, one entry per CDR3 protein. The sample yields about 240,000 distinct CDR3 sequences, less than 9% seen once. This chain connects TRBV18 to TRBJ2-1, with 7 bases identical to TRBD2. The specimen comprised CD4+ T cells sorted from PBMCs, sampled 15 days after the yellow fever booster vaccination. The source of this sequence is a man aged 25 to 40 who received the YFV17D yellow fever vaccine. CDR3 DNA sequence: TGTGCCAGCTCACCCTTGGGGAGGGAGTCCGCCAATGAGCAGTTCTTC. Translating it yields CASSPLGRESANEQFF.